These 13 T cell receptor beta chains share one sample of origin, sequenced in a study of cytomegalovirus exposure and HLA in healthy donors (dated by TCRdb to the late 2010s). The library was produced with the immunoSEQ multiplex PCR assay. A mixture of 60 forward primers for TCR Vbeta segments and 13 reverse primers for TCR Jbeta segments was used in the multiplex PCR. TCRdb obtained this table from immuneACCESS and retained in-frame rearrangements with V and J assigned. These tables miss some clones; where compared with another copy, unresolved V genes account for less than half of the shortfall, and the remainder is unexplained. For this sample the table gives about 200,000 clones, of which 70% to 80% were detected only once. The ten largest clones represent under 4.5% of the sample. The sample taken for sequencing was PBMCs. These receptors originate from a woman aged 30 to 39 in good health and CMV-seropositive.

The chain combines TRBV27 with TRBJ1-1; 7 bases line up with TRBD1. This CDR3 spans 15 amino acids. Germline V gene sequence: CDR1 MNHEY, CDR2 SMNVEV (reference sequence). Losses at the gene ends were 10 bases for V and 0 bases for J; bases not matched to a gene: 11. CDR3 sequence (DNA): TGTGCCACCAGGGGGGGGAATGCGGTGAACACTGAAGCTTTCTTT. Encoded protein: CATRGGNAVNTEAFF.

The rearrangement links TRBV6-6 to TRBJ2-2; D remains ambiguous. CDR1 is MNHNY, CDR2 SVGAGI, per germline (reference sequence). This CDR3 has 15 amino acids. The V and J ends lost 4 bases and 7 bases respectively, with 16 bases between them. CDR3 in DNA: TGTGCCAGCAGTTCCCCTCCCGAGGAATTCGGGGAGCTGTTTTTT. Translating it yields CASSSPPEEFGELFF.

The chain combines TRBV4-1 with TRBJ2-2; TRBD1 agrees at 8 bases. The CDR3 is 15 residues long. V was pared by 3 bases and J by 4 bases, with 4 bases of the junction left unmatched. In germline, CDR1 is MGHRA, CDR2 YSYEKL. CDR3 loop: CASSHRQGSTGELFF. The CDR3 nucleotides are TGCGCCAGCAGCCACAGACAGGGGAGCACCGGGGAGCTGTTTTTT.

The chain combines TRBV9 with TRBJ1-2; 7 positions match TRBD1. V lost 4 bases, J lost 5 bases, and 14 bases stayed unmatched. CDR1 SGDLS and CDR2 YYNGEE come from the germline V gene. This CDR3 contains 16 residues. CDR3 protein: CASSPILGQDSYGYTF. In nucleotides, the CDR3 is TGTGCCAGCAGCCCCATTTTAGGACAGGATTCGTATGGCTACACCTTC. Combining the CDR3 with reference TRBV9 and TRBJ1-2 gives the whole variable domain DSGVTQTPKHLITATGQRVTLRCSPRSGDLSVYWYQQSLDQGLQFLIQYYNGEERAKGNILERFSAQQFPDLHSELNLSSLELGDSALYFCASSPILGQDSYGYTFGSGTRLTVV.

The rearrangement links TRBV25-1 to TRBJ2-5; 14 bases fit TRBD2. V trimming: 5 bases; J trimming: 5 bases; junction bases outside the gene matches: 7. CDR1 MGHDK and CDR2 SYGVNS come from the germline V gene. The CDR3 loop spans 16 amino acids. The CDR3, as DNA: TGTGCCAGCAGTCAGGGACTAGCGGGAGCGGGGGAGACCCAGTACTTC. Translation: CASSQGLAGAGETQYF.

The chain recombines TRBV7-9 with TRBJ2-1; 12 bases map to TRBD2. V was pared by 6 bases and J by 3 bases, with 6 bases of the junction left unmatched. CDR1 and CDR2 from the germline V gene are SEHNR and FQNEAQ (reference sequence). The CDR3 loop spans 16 amino acids. The CDR3: CASRPLAGGFYNEQFF. The CDR3 region has the DNA TGTGCCAGCAGGCCACTAGCGGGAGGATTCTACAATGAGCAGTTCTTC.

The gene calls are TRBV25-1 and TRBJ1-2; TRBD1 aligns across 10 bases. The trim removed 5 bases at V and 4 bases at J, leaving 16 bases unmatched. CDR1 is MGHDK and CDR2 is SYGVNS in the germline V gene. The CDR3 extends over 18 amino acids. Here the CDR3 DNA reads TGTGCCAGCAGTCATGCCTCGGGGACAGGGGCAGGGGGCTATGGCTACACCTTC. This encodes CASSHASGTGAGGYGYTF.

The chain couples TRBV28 to TRBJ1-1; TRBD1 matches 7 bases. The germline gives CDR1 MDHEN, CDR2 SYDVKM. There are 15 residues in the CDR3. Unmatched junction bases numbered 5, after V lost 4 bases and J lost 0 bases. In nucleotides, the CDR3 is TGTGCCAGCAGTTCCGGGACAGTGATGAACACTGAAGCTTTCTTT. This encodes CASSSGTVMNTEAFF.

The chain combines TRBV2 with TRBJ1-4, with TRBD1 as a possible D gene (5 bases). V was cut by 5 bases and J by 3 bases, with 16 bases left in between. The CDR3 is 16 residues long. In germline, CDR1 is SNHLY, CDR2 FYNNEI. CDR3 DNA sequence: TGTGCCAGCAGTTCCCCGGAGGGGTGGTCTAATGAAAAACTGTTTTTT. As protein: CASSSPEGWSNEKLFF. The entire variable domain, with the rest obtained from reference TRBV2 and TRBJ1-4, is as follows: EPEVTQTPSHQVTQMGQEVILRCVPISNHLYFYWYRQILGQKVEFLVSFYNNEISEKSEIFDDQFSVERPDGSNFTLKIRSTKLEDSAMYFCASSSPEGWSNEKLFFGSGTQLSVL.

The DNA for the CDR3 is TGTGCCAGCAGTTACTCGGCACAGGGCGCAGATACGCAGTATTTT. Encoded protein: CASSYSAQGADTQYF. The chain combines TRBV6-5 with TRBJ2-3; TRBD1 is a possible D gene (6 bases). V was clipped by 0 bases and J by 4 bases, with 11 bases between them. Germline V gene lookup returns CDR1 MNHEY and CDR2 SVGAGI. CDR3 size: 15 residues.

This clone was recorded a few times. The CDR3 region has the DNA TGTGCCAGCAGCCAATACGCTCAACAGCGGGCAGGAGGCTACACCTTC. It specifies CASSQYAQQRAGGYTF. The chain combines TRBV14 with TRBJ1-2, with unresolved D. The CDR3 sequence is 16 residues long. V lost 2 bases and J 8 bases, leaving 21 bases between the germline ends. Germline lookup yields CDR1 SGHDN and CDR2 FVKESK. Looking up the rest from reference TRBV14 and TRBJ1-2 gives the full variable domain: EAGVTQFPSHSVIEKGQTVTLRCDPISGHDNLYWYRRVMGKEIKFLLHFVKESKQDESGMPNNRFLAERTGGTYSTLKVQPAELEDSGVYFCASSQYAQQRAGGYTFGSGTRLTVV.

The V and J genes are TRBV2 and TRBJ2-5, with a weak D call TRBD1 (6 bases). The J call may be in error: the DNA end matches TRBJ2-7 better. The CDR3 contains 15 residues. CDR1 SNHLY and CDR2 FYNNEI come from the germline V gene. The CDR3 here is CASRDRDTRSYEQYF. The CDR3 nucleotides are TGTGCCAGCAGGGACCGGGACACCCGCTCCTACGAGCAGTACTTC.

The chain has TRBV11-2 and TRBJ1-2; D is undetermined. The CDR3 length is 15 residues. In germline, CDR1 is SGHAT, CDR2 FQNNGV. V lost 0 bases and J lost 4, with 12 bases in between. In DNA, the CDR3 is TGTGCCAGCAGCTTAGATCGCCACCCCGGCTATGGCTACACCTTC. Its translation: CASSLDRHPGYGYTF.